This T cell receptor (beta chain) was identified in a study of T cell responses to AZD1222 COVID-19 vaccine. Whole-study results and caveats: Clonal diversity may have been underestimated, and the donors were mostly white British, with more females than males.

Repertoires were generated with immunoSEQ multiplex PCR, while TCRdb's copy carries only in-frame clones and drops some. The repertoire holds around 81,000 clones, with approximately 89% as singletons. CDR3 size: 15 residues. Trimming removed 2 bases from V and 9 bases from J; junction bases left unmatched: 8. Germline lookup yields CDR1 MDHEN and CDR2 SYDVKM. Worth noting for this clone: Its antigen is not identified.

The chain is built from TRBV28 and TRBJ1-5; 9 bases are shared with TRBD1. The material sequenced was peripheral blood, taken 28 days after the second AZD1222 dose. This receptor was obtained from an adult who received the AZD1222 COVID-19 vaccine. CDR3 bases: TGTGCCAGCAGTTTAGGACAGGGGTTCAGGTTGCCCCAGCATTTT. Its translation is CASSLGQGFRLPQHF.